The entry below gives a single T cell receptor (beta chain) sequence along with its context. This sample was taken from a study of blood T cell repertoires in COVID-19. About the study: Sources were T cells, B-cell-depleted T cells, or PBMCs; the material itself was cDNA or gDNA.

Original handling: Amplification from reference gene primers served as the basis for estimated nucleated cell counts. Generated by immunoSEQ multiplex PCR, the TCRdb table keeps only in-frame clones and is missing some. The DNA gave D and trimming, while V, J and clone size come from that table. The data hold over 300,000 clones, with 70% to 90% observed a single time. Across about 22 US areas, participants ranged in age from roughly 18 to 95 years. Cohorts were based on clinical histories the participants reported. Material for sequencing was PBMCs or T cells enriched from blood (not recorded which). This receptor was obtained from a woman in her twenties or thirties with acute COVID-19.

The DNA of the CDR3 is TGTGCCAGCAGCTTAGTGGGTACAGGGATTGAAGCTTTCTTT. Its translation: CASSLVGTGIEAFF. The chain carries TRBV7-2 and TRBJ1-1; a weak D match, TRBD1 (6 bases). The CDR3 loop spans 14 amino acids. Trimming took off 1 base at V and 7 bases at J, with 13 bases between the two ends. CDR1 is SGHTA, CDR2 FQGNSA, per germline.